One sample yielded the 14 T cell receptor beta chains listed below, sequenced in a study of blood T cell repertoires in COVID-19. Method: immunoSEQ multiplex PCR; TCRdb's copy keeps in-frame clones and lacks some. This table has approximately 240,000 clones, 80% to 85% appearing once. The sample consisted of peripheral blood. All receptors come from an elderly woman with active or convalescent COVID-19.

This clone was seen a handful of times. The rearrangement uses TRBV7-9 and TRBJ2-1; 8 nucleotides line up with TRBD2. Losses at the gene ends were 1 base for V and 6 bases for J; bases not matched to a gene: 8. This CDR3 comprises 16 residues. Per germline, CDR1 SEHNR and CDR2 FQNEAQ (reference sequence). CDR3 DNA sequence: TGTGCCAGCAGCTTAGACGGCGGGGGGAGCCGCAATGAGCAGTTCTTC. Encoded protein: CASSLDGGGSRNEQFF.

J is TRBJ1-4 and V is TRBV19, with a weak D call TRBD1 (5 bases). The V end lost 4 bases, the J end lost 3 bases, and 12 bases lay between the germline ends. The V gene's germline CDR1 is LNHDA and CDR2 SQIVND (reference sequence). The CDR3 length is 15 residues. The CDR3 reads CASSTQGLPNEKLFF. The CDR3 coding sequence is TGTGCCAGTAGTACGCAGGGACTCCCTAATGAAAAACTGTTTTTT.

V usage is TRBV9 and J usage is TRBJ2-1; D is possibly TRBD2 (5 bases). Germline-derived CDR1 and CDR2 are SGDLS and YYNGEE. Trimming left V 0 bases short and J 6 bases short, with 13 bases between. The CDR3 is 15 residues long. CDR3 region: CASSVGPRSGNEQFF. The CDR3 DNA reads as TGTGCCAGCAGCGTAGGCCCGCGGAGCGGCAATGAGCAGTTCTTC.

This clone was detected only once. The chain has TRBV23-1 and TRBJ1-5; D ambiguous. TRBV23-1 is assigned to the ORF class and has an uncertain function. The V gene lost 2 bases and the J gene lost 0 bases, with 14 bases spanning the gap. The CDR3 totals 17 residues. CDR3 residues: CASSQQQSQYSNQPQHF. In DNA, the CDR3 is TGCGCCAGCAGTCAACAACAATCCCAATATAGCAATCAGCCCCAGCATTTT.

The table lists this clone with a few counts. This CDR3 is CAGLTSLKTQYF. CDR3 DNA: TGTGCCGGGCTGACTAGCCTGAAGACCCAGTACTTC. The chain employs TRBV30 and TRBJ2-5, with 7 positions matching TRBD2. The CDR3 runs 12 residues. The trim removed 8 bases at V and 6 bases at J, leaving 9 bases unmatched. Germline CDR1 is GTSNPN and CDR2 is SVGIG (reference sequence). The complete variable domain, with remaining parts taken from reference TRBV30 and TRBJ2-5, reads SQTIHQWPATLVQPVGSPLSLECTVEGTSNPNLYWYRQAAGRGLQLLFYSVGIGQISSEVPQNLSASRPQDRQFILSSKKLLLSDSGFYLCAGLTSLKTQYFGPGTRLLVL.

In this sample, this clone turned up a few times. The rearrangement links TRBV5-1 to TRBJ2-1; 10 bases align to TRBD2. V lost 3 bases to trimming and J lost 6 bases; unmatched junction nucleotides: 6. Germline V gives CDR1 SGHRS, CDR2 YFSETQ. The CDR3 extends over 15 amino acids. CDR3 protein: CASSSLAGPPNEQFF. The CDR3 region has the DNA TGCGCCAGCAGCTCACTAGCGGGACCCCCCAATGAGCAGTTCTTC.

The chain carries TRBV9 and TRBJ1-1; D is perhaps TRBD1 (5 bases). This CDR3 contains 15 residues. V was pared by 2 bases and J by 3 bases, with 14 bases between. Germline V gene data show CDR1 as SGDLS and CDR2 as YYNGEE. The CDR3 sequence: CASSVLPGGDTEAFF. The DNA for the CDR3 is TGTGCCAGCAGCGTTCTCCCGGGAGGGGACACTGAAGCTTTCTTT.

V and J are TRBV11-1 and TRBJ2-7, with D perhaps TRBD2 (5 bases). Germline V CDR1 and CDR2: SGHAT, FQDESV (reference sequence). The CDR3 covers 12 residues. The V end lost 6 bases, the J end lost 7 bases, and 13 bases lay between the germline ends. The CDR3 DNA reads TGTGCCAGCAGACCTAACCGAGGGGAGCAGTACTTC. Translated, it gives CASRPNRGEQYF. Together with reference TRBV11-1 and TRBJ2-7, the CDR3 gives the full variable domain: EAEVAQSPRYKITEKSQAVAFWCDPISGHATLYWYRQILGQGPELLVQFQDESVVDDSQLPKDRFSAERLKGVDSTLKIQPAELGDSAMYLCASRPNRGEQYFGPGTRLTVT.

In this sample, this clone turned up a few times. This chain connects TRBV3-1 (or the pseudogene TRBV3-2) to TRBJ2-1; TRBD2 agrees at 8 bases. CDR3 length: 14 amino acids. CDR1 is LGHDT and CDR2 is YNNKEL in the germline V gene (reference sequence). J was trimmed by 9 bases and V by 1 base; bases with no gene match: 5. The CDR3 sequence: CASSQVAGSIEQFF. CDR3 DNA sequence: TGTGCCAGCAGCCAAGTAGCGGGGTCGATTGAGCAGTTCTTC.

The chain is built from TRBV5-1 and TRBJ2-7; perhaps TRBD2 as D (6 bases). V lost 0 bases, J lost 7 bases, and 20 bases lay in between. The germline V gene encodes CDR1 SGHRS and CDR2 YFSETQ. CDR3 length: 16 residues. CDR3 amino acids: CASSLGGSGGAREQYF. The CDR3 nucleotides are TGCGCCAGCAGCTTGGGAGGTAGCGGAGGCGCGAGGGAGCAGTACTTC.

The rearrangement links TRBV28 to TRBJ2-1; D possibly corresponds to TRBD1 (7 bases). Trimming stripped 2 bases from V and 2 bases from J, with 10 bases between. This CDR3 is built from 15 residues. The germline gives CDR1 MDHEN, CDR2 SYDVKM. The DNA of the CDR3 is TGTGCCAGCAGTTTACAGGGGGGCACCTACAATGAGCAGTTCTTC. Its translation is CASSLQGGTYNEQFF.

This sequence joins TRBV7-6 and TRBJ1-4; possibly TRBD1 for D (6 bases). The CDR3 sequence is 15 residues long. Germline V gene data show CDR1 as SGHVS and CDR2 as FNYEAQ. Trimming removed 6 bases from V and 2 bases from J, with 13 bases in between. DNA of the CDR3: TGTGCCAGCAGTAAACAGGGTGGGACTAATGAAAAACTGTTTTTT. Protein sequence: CASSKQGGTNEKLFF.

This clone was detected only once. This rearrangement joins TRBV27 to TRBJ2-3; 8 positions agree with TRBD1. V lost 4 bases and J lost 1; bases outside the gene matches: 7. The germline CDR1 and CDR2 sequences are MNHEY and SMNVEV (reference sequence). This CDR3 spans 16 amino acids. This CDR3 is CASSSWGQARTDTQYF. Here the CDR3 DNA reads TGTGCCAGCAGTTCCTGGGGACAGGCTCGCACAGATACGCAGTATTTT.

V is TRBV20-1 and J is TRBJ2-5; 7 bases line up with TRBD2. The CDR3 length is 11 residues. Per the germline V gene, CDR1 is DFQATT and CDR2 is SNEGSKA (reference sequence). With V trimmed by 5 bases and J by 4 bases, 1 base remained unmatched. This CDR3 reads CSARGGETQYF. The CDR3 DNA is TGCAGTGCTCGCGGGGGAGAGACCCAGTACTTC.